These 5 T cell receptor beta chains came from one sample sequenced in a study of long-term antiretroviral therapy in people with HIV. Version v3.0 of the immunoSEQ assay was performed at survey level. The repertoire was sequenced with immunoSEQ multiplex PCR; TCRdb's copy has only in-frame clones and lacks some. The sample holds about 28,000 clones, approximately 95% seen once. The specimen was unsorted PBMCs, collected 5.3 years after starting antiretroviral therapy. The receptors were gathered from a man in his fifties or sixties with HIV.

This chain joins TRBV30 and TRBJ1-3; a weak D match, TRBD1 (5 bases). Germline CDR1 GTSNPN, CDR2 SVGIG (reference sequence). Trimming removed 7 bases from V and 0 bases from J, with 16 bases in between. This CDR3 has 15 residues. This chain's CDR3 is CAFSRDGTSGNTIYF. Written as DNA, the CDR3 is TGTGCCTTTTCACGGGACGGCACCTCTGGAAACACCATATATTTT.

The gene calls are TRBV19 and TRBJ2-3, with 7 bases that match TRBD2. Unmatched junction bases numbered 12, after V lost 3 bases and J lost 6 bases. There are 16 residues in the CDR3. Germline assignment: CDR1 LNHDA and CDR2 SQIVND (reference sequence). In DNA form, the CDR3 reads TGTGCCAGTAGTATTGGGGGAGCGGGGCCAGGGGATACGCAGTATTTT. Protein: CASSIGGAGPGDTQYF. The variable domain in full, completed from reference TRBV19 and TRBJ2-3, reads DGGITQSPKYLFRKEGQNVTLSCEQNLNHDAMYWYRQDPGQGLRLIYYSQIVNDFQKGDIAEGYSVSREKKESFPLTVTSAQKNPTAFYLCASSIGGAGPGDTQYFGPGTRLTVL.

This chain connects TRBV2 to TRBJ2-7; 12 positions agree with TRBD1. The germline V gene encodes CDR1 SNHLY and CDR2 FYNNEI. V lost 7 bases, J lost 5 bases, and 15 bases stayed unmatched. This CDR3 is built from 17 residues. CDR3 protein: CASTPVRDRGLSHEQYF. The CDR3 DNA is TGTGCCAGCACCCCAGTAAGGGACAGGGGGCTGAGCCACGAGCAGTACTTC.

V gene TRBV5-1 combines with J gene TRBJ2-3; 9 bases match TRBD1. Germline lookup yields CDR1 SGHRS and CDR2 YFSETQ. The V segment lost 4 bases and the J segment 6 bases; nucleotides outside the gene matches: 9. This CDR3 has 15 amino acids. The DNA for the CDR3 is TGCGCCAGCAGCCCGACAGGGGGAGGCGTCGATACGCAGTATTTT. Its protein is CASSPTGGGVDTQYF.

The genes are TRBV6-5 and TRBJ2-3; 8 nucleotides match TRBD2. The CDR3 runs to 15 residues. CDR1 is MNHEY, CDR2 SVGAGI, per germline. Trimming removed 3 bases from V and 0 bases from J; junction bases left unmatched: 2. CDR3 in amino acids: CASSYLAGSTDTQYF. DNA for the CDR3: TGTGCCAGCAGTTATTTAGCGGGGAGCACAGATACGCAGTATTTT.